This T cell receptor beta chain is drawn from a study of response to subunit inactivated influenza vaccine. The study, taken as a whole, reports: Every seasonal influenza vaccination brings in few new T cells, the authors suggested.

About this clonotype itself: Antigen: not known.

From the RT-PCR reads, TCRdb called clonotypes with MiXCR, one entry per CDR3 protein. The sample carries under 800,000 distinct CDR3 sequences, around 14% recorded once. V was pared by 6 bases and J by 3 bases, with 13 bases between. Germline assignment: CDR1 MDHEN and CDR2 SYDVKM. The CDR3 runs 14 residues. The J gene is TRBJ2-3, the V gene TRBV28; D may be TRBD1 (6 bases). This TCR was recovered from a man in his fifties or sixties who received an inactivated influenza vaccine. This specimen consisted of PBMCs from blood, obtained around 14 days before vaccination. This chain's CDR3 is CASRQGIQTDTQYF. CDR3 bases: TGTGCCAGCAGACAGGGAATCCAGACAGATACGCAGTATTTT.